This T cell receptor (beta chain) was documented in a study of cytomegalovirus exposure and HLA in healthy donors. Findings of the study overall: A missense variant in DCLRE1C was later tied to TCR beta V- and J-gene trimming.

This clone was counted only a few times. Antigen unknown. The CDR3 runs to 15 residues. Germline assignment: CDR1 MNHNS and CDR2 SASEGT. J lost 0 bases, V lost 7 bases, and 8 bases had no gene match. The PCR had 60 Vbeta and 13 Jbeta primers. Authors' processing steps: Around 11 million shared chains were among tens of millions of unique TCR beta chains counted in a later analysis. Assay used: immunoSEQ multiplex PCR; TCRdb lists only in-frame clones, some missing. V and J calls and clone size follow that table, whereas D and trimming were derived from the DNA. Of roughly 150,000 clones listed, approximately 85% are singletons.

The clonotype comes from a young man in good health and CMV-seropositive. The chain uses TRBV6-1 and TRBJ1-1, with 7 nucleotides matching TRBD1. The specimen was PBMCs. CDR3 DNA: TGTGCCAGCACTAAGACAGGGCAAATGAACACTGAAGCTTTCTTT. This sequence encodes CASTKTGQMNTEAFF.